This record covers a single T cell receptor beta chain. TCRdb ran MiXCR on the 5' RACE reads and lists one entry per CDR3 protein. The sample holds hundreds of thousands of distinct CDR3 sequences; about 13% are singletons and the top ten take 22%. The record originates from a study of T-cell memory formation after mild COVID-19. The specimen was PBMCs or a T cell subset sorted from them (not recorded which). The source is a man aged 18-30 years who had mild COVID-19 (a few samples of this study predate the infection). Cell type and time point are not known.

CDR3 sequence: CASYRDGIGNEQFF. The CDR3 DNA is TGCGCCAGCTACCGGGACGGGATCGGTAATGAGCAGTTCTTC. The chain joins TRBV5-1 to TRBJ2-1; D assignment may be TRBD1 or TRBD2 (5 bases each). In germline, CDR1 is SGHRS, CDR2 YFSETQ. This CDR3 has 14 residues. V shed 7 bases and J shed 7 bases, with 18 bases lying between them.